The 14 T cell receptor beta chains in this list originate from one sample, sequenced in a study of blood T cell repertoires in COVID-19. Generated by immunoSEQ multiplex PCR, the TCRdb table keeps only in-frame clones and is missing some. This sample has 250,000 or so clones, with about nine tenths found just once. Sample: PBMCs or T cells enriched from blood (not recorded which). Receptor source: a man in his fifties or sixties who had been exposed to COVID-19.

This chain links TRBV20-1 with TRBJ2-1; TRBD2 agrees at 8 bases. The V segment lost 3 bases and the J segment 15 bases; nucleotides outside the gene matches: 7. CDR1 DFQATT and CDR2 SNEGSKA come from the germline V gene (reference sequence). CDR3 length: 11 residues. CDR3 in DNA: TGCAGTGCTAGTACGAGCGGGAGCGGGTTCTTC. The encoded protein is CSASTSGSGFF.

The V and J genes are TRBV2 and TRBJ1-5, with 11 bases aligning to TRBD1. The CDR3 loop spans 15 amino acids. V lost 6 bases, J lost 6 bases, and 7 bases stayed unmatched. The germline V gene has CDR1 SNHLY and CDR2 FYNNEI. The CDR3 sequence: CASRAGTGGSQPQHF. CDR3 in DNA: TGTGCCAGCAGAGCCGGGACAGGGGGGAGTCAGCCCCAGCATTTT.

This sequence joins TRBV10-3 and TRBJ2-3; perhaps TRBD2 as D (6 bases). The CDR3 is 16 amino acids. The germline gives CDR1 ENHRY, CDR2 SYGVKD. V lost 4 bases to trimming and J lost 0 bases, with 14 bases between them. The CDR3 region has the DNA TGTGCCATCAGTGGGCAGCGGGCCGCTAGCACAGATACGCAGTATTTT. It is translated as CAISGQRAASTDTQYF.

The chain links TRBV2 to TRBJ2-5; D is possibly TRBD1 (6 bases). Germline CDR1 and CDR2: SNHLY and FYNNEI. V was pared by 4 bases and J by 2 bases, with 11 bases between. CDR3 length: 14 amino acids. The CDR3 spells CASSALTGQETQYF. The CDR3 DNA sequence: TGTGCCAGCAGTGCCCTGACAGGACAAGAGACCCAGTACTTC.

The chain's CDR3 is CASTRTSGGAGEQYF. CDR3 coding DNA: TGTGCCAGCACCCGGACTAGCGGGGGGGCCGGCGAGCAGTACTTC. The V call is TRBV6-5, the J call TRBJ2-7, with 15 bases that match TRBD2. CDR1 is MNHEY and CDR2 is SVGAGI in the germline V gene. The CDR3 is made up of 15 amino acids. V was pared by 7 bases and J by 6 bases, with 7 bases of the junction left unmatched.

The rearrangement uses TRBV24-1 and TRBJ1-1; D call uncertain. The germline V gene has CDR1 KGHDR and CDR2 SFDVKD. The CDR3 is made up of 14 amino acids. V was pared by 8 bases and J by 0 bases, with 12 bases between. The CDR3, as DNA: TGTGCCACCACCGACTCGAGGGTGAACACTGAAGCTTTCTTT. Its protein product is CATTDSRVNTEAFF.

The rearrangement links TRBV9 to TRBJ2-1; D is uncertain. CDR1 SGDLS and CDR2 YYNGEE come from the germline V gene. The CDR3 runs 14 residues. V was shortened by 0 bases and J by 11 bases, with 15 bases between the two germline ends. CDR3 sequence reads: CASSVGLPRVKQFF. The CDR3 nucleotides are TGTGCCAGCAGCGTAGGCCTACCCCGGGTAAAGCAGTTCTTC.

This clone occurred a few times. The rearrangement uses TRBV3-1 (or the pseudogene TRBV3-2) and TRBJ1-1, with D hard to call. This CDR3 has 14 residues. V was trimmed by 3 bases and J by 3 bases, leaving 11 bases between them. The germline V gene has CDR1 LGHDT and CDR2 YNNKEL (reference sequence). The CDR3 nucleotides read TGTGCCAGCAGCCAGATGGTCGGGGACACTGAAGCTTTCTTT. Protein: CASSQMVGDTEAFF.

The CDR3: CASSADGARGTEAFF. CDR3 DNA sequence: TGTGCCAGCAGCGCCGACGGGGCGCGGGGGACTGAAGCTTTCTTT. The chain links TRBV9 to TRBJ1-1, with D possibly being TRBD1 (5 bases). Germline V gene sequence: CDR1 SGDLS, CDR2 YYNGEE. Trimming took off 3 bases at V and 5 bases at J, with 17 bases between the two ends. There are 15 residues in the CDR3. Using reference TRBV9 and TRBJ1-1 for the parts outside the CDR3, the full variable domain is DSGVTQTPKHLITATGQRVTLRCSPRSGDLSVYWYQQSLDQGLQFLIQYYNGEERAKGNILERFSAQQFPDLHSELNLSSLELGDSALYFCASSADGARGTEAFFGQGTRLTVV.

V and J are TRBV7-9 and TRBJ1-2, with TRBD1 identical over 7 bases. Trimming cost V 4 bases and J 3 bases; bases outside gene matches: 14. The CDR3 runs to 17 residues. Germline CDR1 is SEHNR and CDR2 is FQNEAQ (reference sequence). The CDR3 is CASSSHPADREDYGYTF. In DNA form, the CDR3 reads TGTGCCAGCAGCTCTCACCCGGCAGACAGGGAGGACTATGGCTACACCTTC.

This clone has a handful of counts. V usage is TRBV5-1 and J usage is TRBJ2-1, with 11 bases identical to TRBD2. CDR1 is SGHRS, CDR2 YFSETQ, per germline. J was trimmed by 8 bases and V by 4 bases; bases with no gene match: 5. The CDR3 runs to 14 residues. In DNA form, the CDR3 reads TGCGCCAGCAGCATCGTAGCGGGAGGGGATGAGCAGTTCTTC. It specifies CASSIVAGGDEQFF.

The CDR3 DNA follows: TGTGCCAGCTCACCTGACATGGCTGGGGCCAACGTCCTGACTTTC. It is translated as CASSPDMAGANVLTF. The rearrangement joins TRBV18 to TRBJ2-6; no definite D call. CDR1 KGHSH and CDR2 LQKENI come from the germline V gene. The CDR3 spans 15 residues. Trimming pared 3 bases from V and 2 bases from J, leaving 8 bases between. Full variable domain (outside the CDR3, taken from reference TRBV18 and TRBJ2-6): NAGVMQNPRHLVRRRGQEARLRCSPMKGHSHVYWYRQLPEEGLKFMVYLQKENIIDESGMPKERFSAEFPKEGPSILRIQQVVRGDSAAYFCASSPDMAGANVLTFGAGSRLTVL.

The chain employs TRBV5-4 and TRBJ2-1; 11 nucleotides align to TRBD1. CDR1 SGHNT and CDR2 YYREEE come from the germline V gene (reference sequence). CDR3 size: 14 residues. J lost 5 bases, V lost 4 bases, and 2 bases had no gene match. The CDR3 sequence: CASSRDRGNNEQFF. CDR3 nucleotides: TGTGCCAGCAGCCGGGACAGGGGGAACAATGAGCAGTTCTTC.

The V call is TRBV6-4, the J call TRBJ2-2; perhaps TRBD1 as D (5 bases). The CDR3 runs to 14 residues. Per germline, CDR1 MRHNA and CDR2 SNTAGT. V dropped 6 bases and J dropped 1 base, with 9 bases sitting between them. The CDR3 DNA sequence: TGTGCCAGCAGACAGGTCTGGAACACCGGGGAGCTGTTTTTT. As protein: CASRQVWNTGELFF.